Shown below are 26 T cell receptor beta chains from a single sample sequenced in a study of liver allograft versus peripheral blood T cells. The wider study: Recipients' peripheral blood served as the comparator for T cell receptor repertoires in transplanted livers.

TCRdb itself ran the reads through MiXCR, one entry per CDR3 protein. Found here are thousands of distinct CDR3 sequences, around a sixth of them singletons; the top ten hold 50% to 70%. The receptors were gathered from a human patient who had a liver transplant. Some of the T cells may derive from the graft donor.

To note about this clonotype: It may be a read error: a sequence one base away is much more abundant. The rearrangement joins TRBV5-6 to TRBJ2-3; weak D call: TRBD1 (5 bases). The CDR3 length is 14 residues. Germline CDR1 reads SGHDT; CDR2 reads YYEEEE. CDR3 DNA: TGTGCCATCAGCCTTTGGGGCGCTTCCGATACGCAGTATTTT. Translation: CAISLWGASDTQYF.

Ten or more counts support this clonotype. The rearrangement joins TRBV5-6 to TRBJ1-6, with D maybe TRBD1 (6 bases). This CDR3 contains 16 residues. Trimming took off 0 bases at V and 6 bases at J, with 13 bases between the two ends. The germline V gene encodes CDR1 SGHDT and CDR2 YYEEEE. CDR3 nucleotides: TGTGCCAGCAGCTTGGAGGGGACATGGGGTAATTCACCCCTCCACTTT. Translated: CASSLEGTWGNSPLHF. The variable domain in full, with the rest retrieved from reference TRBV5-6 and TRBJ1-6, is DAGVTQSPTHLIKTRGQQVTLRCSPKSGHDTVSWYQQALGQGPQFIFQYYEEEERQRGNFPDRFSGHQFPNYSSELNVNALLLGDSALYLCASSLEGTWGNSPLHFGNGTRLTVT.

A few counts support this clonotype. The chain is built from TRBV5-4 and TRBJ1-2; perhaps TRBD1 as D (6 bases). Deletions cut 0 bases from V and 4 bases from J, with 16 bases between. This CDR3 has 16 residues. Germline CDR1 is SGHNT and CDR2 is YYREEE (reference sequence). The CDR3 DNA sequence: TGTGCCAGCAGCTTGGGCGGGGGCAGGGATATCTATGGCTACACCTTC. Its protein is CASSLGGGRDIYGYTF.

The table lists this clonotype with many counts. The gene calls are TRBV24-1 and TRBJ1-1, with D hard to call. The CDR3 runs 13 residues. In germline, CDR1 is KGHDR, CDR2 SFDVKD. Trimming removed 4 bases at V and 1 base at J, with 6 bases between. CDR3 residues: CATSESTNTEAFF. In DNA, the CDR3 is TGTGCCACCAGTGAGTCTACGAACACTGAAGCTTTCTTT.

The chain recombines TRBV5-5 with TRBJ2-7, with a tentative D call TRBD1 (6 bases). V was pared by 7 bases and J by 2 bases, with 13 bases between. CDR3 size: 13 residues. The germline V gene encodes CDR1 SGHKS and CDR2 YYEKEE (reference sequence). The CDR3 region has the DNA TGTGCCAGCGGTCCAGGGGCAGCCTACGAGCAGTACTTC. The encoded protein is CASGPGAAYEQYF.

The chain combines TRBV12-3 or TRBV12-4 with TRBJ2-5; TRBD2 aligns across 11 bases. V shed 5 bases, J shed 5 bases, and the junction held 7 bases outside the gene matches. The CDR3 extends over 15 amino acids. As DNA, the CDR3 is TGTGCCAGCAGTCGACTAGCGGGGTCTCGGGAGACCCAGTACTTC. It codes for CASSRLAGSRETQYF.

This clonotype was seen at least ten times. The gene calls are TRBV7-2 and TRBJ2-1, with 10 bases identical to TRBD2. Germline loops: CDR1 SGHTA, CDR2 FQGNSA. Losses at the gene ends were 1 base for V and 8 bases for J; bases not matched to a gene: 5. This CDR3 region has 15 residues. The CDR3 loop is CASSLVSSGRYEQFF. The CDR3 DNA is TGTGCCAGCAGCTTAGTTTCTAGCGGGAGATATGAGCAGTTCTTC.

In its sample, this clonotype was seen a few times. The chain uses TRBV12-3 or TRBV12-4 and TRBJ1-2; D gene ambiguous. The CDR3 consists of 12 residues. Trimming pared 5 bases from V and 8 bases from J, leaving 12 bases between. CDR3 coding DNA: TGTGCCAGCAGTGGAGGGTCCCCAGGCTACACCTTC. This gives the protein CASSGGSPGYTF.

The V and J genes are TRBV5-1 and TRBJ2-6; 7 bases match TRBD2. In germline, CDR1 is SGHRS, CDR2 YFSETQ. The CDR3 covers 17 residues. The V segment lost 0 bases and the J segment 0 bases; nucleotides outside the gene matches: 3. CDR3 residues: CASSLDGGSSGANVLTF. CDR3 DNA: TGCGCCAGCAGCTTGGACGGGGGGAGCTCTGGGGCCAACGTCCTGACTTTC.

The genes are TRBV27 and TRBJ2-7; D is ambiguous. The CDR3 loop spans 14 amino acids. V shed 4 bases and J shed 2 bases, with 12 bases lying between them. Germline-derived CDR1 and CDR2 are MNHEY and SMNVEV (reference sequence). CDR3 DNA sequence: TGTGCCAGCAGTTACCCGGAGCACACCTACGAGCAGTACTTC. The encoded protein is CASSYPEHTYEQYF.

The rearrangement uses TRBV19 and TRBJ2-7; 11 bases align to TRBD2. Per the germline V gene, CDR1 is LNHDA and CDR2 is SQIVND (reference sequence). The CDR3 spans 15 residues. V shed 5 bases and J 0 bases; nucleotides not matched to a gene: 3. The CDR3: CASSPLAGGSYEQYF. The CDR3 DNA reads TGTGCCAGTAGTCCCCTAGCGGGGGGCTCCTACGAGCAGTACTTC. Supplemented by reference TRBV19 and TRBJ2-7, the full variable domain reads DGGITQSPKYLFRKEGQNVTLSCEQNLNHDAMYWYRQDPGQGLRLIYYSQIVNDFQKGDIAEGYSVSREKKESFPLTVTSAQKNPTAFYLCASSPLAGGSYEQYFGPGTRLTVT.

At least ten counts were recorded for this clonotype. The chain carries TRBV19 and TRBJ1-4; D gene unclear. This CDR3 contains 14 residues. V lost 7 bases and J 0 bases, leaving 9 bases between the germline ends. CDR1 is LNHDA, CDR2 SQIVND, per germline (reference sequence). CDR3 region: CASMRAPTNEKLFF. The CDR3 DNA reads TGTGCCAGTATGCGGGCGCCAACTAATGAAAAACTGTTTTTT.

This clonotype was found many times. The chain joins TRBV7-2 to TRBJ1-3, with 8 nucleotides matching TRBD1. The CDR3 has 20 residues. Germline loops: CDR1 SGHTA, CDR2 FQGNSA. Trimming took 5 bases from V and 1 from J; bases not matched to a gene: 19. CDR3 residues: CASSTKPGQVGQGSGNTIYF. The CDR3 DNA sequence: TGTGCCAGCAGCACCAAACCGGGACAGGTGGGCCAAGGGTCTGGAAACACCATATATTTT.

This clonotype is medium-sized by share. The V call is TRBV6-2 or TRBV6-3, the J call TRBJ2-1, with TRBD1 identical over 8 bases. Germline loops: CDR1 MNHEY, CDR2 SVGEGT. Germline trimming cut 2 bases from V and 12 bases from J; bases unmatched to any gene: 6. This CDR3 is built from 13 residues. CDR3 nucleotide sequence: TGTGCCAGCAGTTACGGGCAGGGGGCCTGGCAGTTCTTC. This gives the protein CASSYGQGAWQFF.

This clonotype is judged medium-sized. CDR3 nucleotide sequence: TGTGCCAGCACCGCTGGACAGGACATCTCTGGGGCCAACGTCCTGACTTTC. Protein: CASTAGQDISGANVLTF. The chain is built from TRBV6-1 and TRBJ2-6; TRBD1 matches 7 bases. With V trimmed by 7 bases and J by 0 bases, 9 bases remained unmatched. The CDR3 length is 17 residues. CDR1 and CDR2 (germline): MNHNS, SASEGT.

This clonotype was counted ten times or more. The J gene is TRBJ1-1, the V gene TRBV19; D is uncertain. The CDR3 covers 13 residues. CDR1 and CDR2 (germline): LNHDA, SQIVND (reference sequence). V gave up 6 bases and J gave up 1 base, with 9 bases separating them. CDR3: CASSPTANTEAFF. The CDR3 DNA follows: TGTGCCAGTAGCCCCACAGCGAACACTGAAGCTTTCTTT.

By share, this clonotype ranks as medium-sized. This rearrangement joins TRBV13 to TRBJ2-1, with a possible D match to TRBD2 (6 bases). Trimming left V 5 bases short and J 7 bases short, with 18 bases between. The CDR3 contains 15 residues. Germline CDR1 and CDR2: PRHDT and FYEKMQ (reference sequence). CDR3 in amino acids: CASSPAGPAGNEQFF. The CDR3 nucleotides are TGTGCCAGCAGCCCCGCGGGCCCAGCGGGTAATGAGCAGTTCTTC.

This clonotype was seen ten or more times. V gene TRBV19 combines with J gene TRBJ1-2; D unclear. V lost 3 bases, J lost 6 bases, and 11 bases lay in between. This CDR3 is built from 13 residues. From germline, CDR1 is LNHDA and CDR2 SQIVND (reference sequence). The CDR3 DNA is TGTGCCAGTAGTATCGGAGGGTTAGATGGCTACACCTTC. It specifies CASSIGGLDGYTF.

This clonotype was found many times. This chain links TRBV7-2 with TRBJ2-7; TRBD2 matches 7 bases. There are 12 residues in the CDR3. CDR1 is SGHTA, CDR2 FQGNSA, per germline. With V trimmed by 3 bases and J by 7 bases, 3 bases remained unmatched. CDR3 amino acids: CASSFPAGEQYF. The CDR3 bases are TGTGCCAGCAGCTTCCCAGCGGGGGAGCAGTACTTC.

This clonotype is judged medium-sized. The chain recombines TRBV19 with TRBJ2-1; D remains unclear. The V gene's germline CDR1 is LNHDA and CDR2 SQIVND (reference sequence). Trimming shortened V by 6 bases and J by 7 bases, and 13 bases separated the two germline ends. This CDR3 comprises 13 residues. CDR3 residues: CASSWTGWNEQFF. CDR3 bases: TGTGCCAGTAGCTGGACGGGCTGGAATGAGCAGTTCTTC. Supplemented by reference TRBV19 and TRBJ2-1, the full variable domain reads DGGITQSPKYLFRKEGQNVTLSCEQNLNHDAMYWYRQDPGQGLRLIYYSQIVNDFQKGDIAEGYSVSREKKESFPLTVTSAQKNPTAFYLCASSWTGWNEQFFGPGTRLTVL.

Ten or more counts support this clonotype. The CDR3 protein is CASSLLADRETQYF. DNA for the CDR3: TGTGCCAGCAGTTTATTGGCAGATCGAGAGACCCAGTACTTC. This chain links TRBV27 with TRBJ2-5; D unclear. V shed 1 base and J shed 4 bases, with 10 bases lying between them. CDR1 and CDR2 (germline): MNHEY, SMNVEV (reference sequence). The CDR3 is 14 residues long.

This clonotype was observed at least ten times. The chain links TRBV6-5 to TRBJ2-1; 14 positions match TRBD2. This CDR3 has 17 amino acids. Germline V CDR1 and CDR2: MNHEY, SVGAGI. V gave up 5 bases and J gave up 10 bases; unmatched junction bases: 13. CDR3 DNA: TGTGCCAGCAGTACGATACGGACTAGCGGGGGGCGGGGGGAGCAGTTCTTC. This gives the protein CASSTIRTSGGRGEQFF.

This clonotype was seen once. J is TRBJ2-5 and V is TRBV13; D might be TRBD1 (5 bases). This CDR3 has 16 amino acids. In germline, CDR1 is PRHDT, CDR2 FYEKMQ (reference sequence). V was trimmed by 7 bases and J by 1 base, leaving 19 bases between them. DNA of the CDR3: TGTGCCAGCACCACAGGAAGGGGCAGGGCCCAAGAGACCCAGTACTTC. It is translated as CASTTGRGRAQETQYF.

V is TRBV20-1 and J is TRBJ2-1; 7 positions agree with TRBD2. Germline V CDR1 and CDR2: DFQATT, SNEGSKA (reference sequence). This CDR3 has 16 residues. V dropped 1 base and J dropped 2; count of bases not matched to a gene: 8. The CDR3, as DNA: TGCAGTGCTAGAGGGCTAGGACTAGGCCCCTACAATGAGCAGTTCTTC. Encoded protein: CSARGLGLGPYNEQFF.

Sample share makes this clonotype medium-sized (0.01 to 0.1%). The chain carries TRBV6-6 and TRBJ2-2, with D unclear. The CDR3 contains 12 residues. The germline V gene encodes CDR1 MNHNY and CDR2 SVGAGI (reference sequence). V was pared by 6 bases and J by 8 bases, with 10 bases between. This CDR3 is CASSSDEGELFF. As DNA, the CDR3 is TGTGCCAGCAGCTCCGACGAGGGGGAGCTGTTTTTT.

The J gene is TRBJ1-2, the V gene TRBV25-1, with unresolved D. V lost 1 base and J lost 0, with 9 bases in between. Per germline, CDR1 MGHDK and CDR2 SYGVNS. The CDR3 length is 15 residues. The CDR3 sequence is CASSESGRANYGYTF. CDR3 coding DNA: TGTGCCAGCAGTGAATCCGGCAGAGCTAACTATGGCTACACCTTC.